The sequence of this T cell receptor beta chain was determined in a study of T cell responses to AZD1222 COVID-19 vaccine. Here immunoSEQ multiplex PCR was the method, and the copy in TCRdb shows in-frame clones only, minus some. The repertoire holds some 170,000 clones, with around 94% as singletons. The trim removed 5 bases at V and 1 base at J, leaving 7 bases unmatched. CDR1 is LNHNV, CDR2 YYDKDF, per germline (reference sequence). CDR3 length equals 16 residues. This material consisted of peripheral blood, taken 28 days after the second AZD1222 dose. The chain combines TRBV15 with TRBJ2-1; 8 bases match TRBD2. The clonotype comes from an adult who received the AZD1222 COVID-19 vaccine. CDR3 bases: TGTGCCACCAGCTTAAGGACTAGCCATTCCTACAATGAGCAGTTCTTC. It is translated as CATSLRTSHSYNEQFF. Full variable domain (missing parts from reference TRBV15 and TRBJ2-1): DAMVIQNPRYQVTQFGKPVTLSCSQTLNHNVMYWYQQKSSQAPKLLFHYYDKDFNNEADTPDNFQSRRPNTSFCFLDIRSPGLGDTAMYLCATSLRTSHSYNEQFFGPGTRLTVL.